This TCR beta chain originates from a study of blood T cell repertoires in COVID-19. Produced via immunoSEQ multiplex PCR; TCRdb's table is partial and in-frame only. Among 270,000 or so clones listed, around 90% were seen once. The V segment lost 2 bases and the J segment 3 bases; nucleotides outside the gene matches: 3. The germline V gene has CDR1 SGHTA and CDR2 FQGNSA. The CDR3 covers 15 residues. Material: PBMCs or T cells enriched from blood (not recorded which). This TCR was sampled from a woman aged 25 to 39 with acute COVID-19. V gene TRBV7-2 combines with J gene TRBJ1-5; 8 bases map to TRBD1. The CDR3 sequence is CASSLLTGVNQPQHF. DNA of the CDR3: TGTGCCAGCAGCTTACTGACAGGGGTCAATCAGCCCCAGCATTTT.